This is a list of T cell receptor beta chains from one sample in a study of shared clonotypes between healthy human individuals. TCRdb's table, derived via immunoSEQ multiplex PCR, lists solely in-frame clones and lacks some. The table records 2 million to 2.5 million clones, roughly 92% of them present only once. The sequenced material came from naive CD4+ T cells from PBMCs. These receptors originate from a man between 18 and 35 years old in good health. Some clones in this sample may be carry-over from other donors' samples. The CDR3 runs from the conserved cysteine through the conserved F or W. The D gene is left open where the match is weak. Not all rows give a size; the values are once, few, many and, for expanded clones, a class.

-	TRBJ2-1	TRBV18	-	TGTGCCAGCTCACCTCCCGGAGGCAATGAGCAGTTCTTC	CASSPPGGNEQFF
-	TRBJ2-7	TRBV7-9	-	TGTGCCAGCAGCTTAGGAGACTTGGGCCTCTCCTACGAGCAGTACTTC	CASSLGDLGLSYEQYF
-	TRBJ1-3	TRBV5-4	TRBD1	TGTGCCAGCAGCTCTACCAGGCAGGGGGCCGGAAACACCATATATTTT	CASSSTRQGAGNTIYF
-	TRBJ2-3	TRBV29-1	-	TGCAGCGTTGGGACTAGCACAGATACGCAGTATTTT	CSVGTSTDTQYF
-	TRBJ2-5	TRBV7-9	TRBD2	TGTGCCAGCAGCCCCGGGCTAGCGGGAGAGGGTACCCAGTACTTC	CASSPGLAGEGTQYF
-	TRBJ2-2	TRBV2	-	TGTGCCAGCAGTGCCGCGTGGACCGGGGAGCTGTTTTTT	CASSAAWTGELFF
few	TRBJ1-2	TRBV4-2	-	TGTGCCAGCAGCCAGTCTAACTATGGCTACACCTTC	CASSQSNYGYTF
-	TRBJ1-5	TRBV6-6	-	TGTGCCAGCAGCCCAACCGTACGAGGGGCCAATCAGCCCCAGCATTTT	CASSPTVRGANQPQHF
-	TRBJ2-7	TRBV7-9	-	TGTGCCAGCAGCCCACGAGGTCAGGATCGCGAGCAGTACTTC	CASSPRGQDREQYF
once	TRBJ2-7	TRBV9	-	TGTGCCAGCAGCGTAGCCGGGACCGACTCCTACGAGCAGTACTTC	CASSVAGTDSYEQYF
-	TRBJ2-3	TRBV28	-	TGTGCCAGCAGTTCTGTTTACACAGATACGCAGTATTTT	CASSSVYTDTQYF
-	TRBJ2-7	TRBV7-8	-	TGTGCCAGCAGCCCTCGGTACAACGAGCAGTACTTC	CASSPRYNEQYF
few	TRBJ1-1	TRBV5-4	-	TGTGCCAGCAGCACGGAGGTCAGGGTTACTGAAGCTTTCTTT	CASSTEVRVTEAFF
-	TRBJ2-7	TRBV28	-	TGTGCCAGCAGTTTACCGCGCAGCGGTTCCTACGAGCAGTACTTC	CASSLPRSGSYEQYF
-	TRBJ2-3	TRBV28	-	TGTGCCAGCAGTTTCGACAGCACAGATACGCAGTATTTT	CASSFDSTDTQYF
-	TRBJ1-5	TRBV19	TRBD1	TGTGCCAGTAGTGCCCGATGGGACAGGGATGTTGATCAGCCCCAGCATTTT	CASSARWDRDVDQPQHF
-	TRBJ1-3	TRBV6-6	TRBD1	TGTGCCAGCAGGGACAGGGGGCGCGATGGAAACACCATATATTTT	CASRDRGRDGNTIYF
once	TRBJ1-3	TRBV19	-	TGTGCCAGTAGTATAGATCTCGGGGCTGGAAACACCATATATTTT	CASSIDLGAGNTIYF
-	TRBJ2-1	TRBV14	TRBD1	TGTGCCAGCAGCCTCACAGGGGGGAGCTCCTACAATGAGCAGTTCTTC	CASSLTGGSSYNEQFF
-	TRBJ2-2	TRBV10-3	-	TGTGCCATCAGCGACTCCGGGGAGCTGTTTTTT	CAISDSGELFF
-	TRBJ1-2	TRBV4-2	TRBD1	TGTGCCAGCAGCGATATAACCGGGACAGACAGTTACTTTAACTATGGCTACACCTTC	CASSDITGTDSYFNYGYTF
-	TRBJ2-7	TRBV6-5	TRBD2	TGTGCCAGCAAACCAGGGAGACTAGCGCATTACGAGCAGTACTTC	CASKPGRLAHYEQYF
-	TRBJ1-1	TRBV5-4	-	TGTGCCAGCAGGCAAACAGGGACGGACACTGAAGCTTTCTTT	CASRQTGTDTEAFF
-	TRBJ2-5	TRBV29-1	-	TGCAGCGTTGCTCGGGGTCGTGGAGAGACCCAGTACTTC	CSVARGRGETQYF
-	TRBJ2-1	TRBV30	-	TGTGCCTGGAGTACAGGGAGAGACGAGCAGTTCTTC	CAWSTGRDEQFF
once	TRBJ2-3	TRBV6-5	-	TGTGCCAGCCGCCAGGGGACCAGGACAGATACGCAGTATTTT	CASRQGTRTDTQYF